One sample yielded the 13 T cell receptor beta chains listed below, sequenced in a study of blood T cell repertoires in COVID-19. Using immunoSEQ multiplex PCR, the repertoire was profiled, and TCRdb retains in-frame clones only, with some absent. Of around 83,000 clones listed, more than 75% are singletons. What was sequenced was peripheral blood. These receptors all stem from an elderly man with active or convalescent COVID-19.

The V call is TRBV5-1, the J call TRBJ2-2; D possibly corresponds to TRBD2 (6 bases). This CDR3 contains 12 residues. Germline V gene sequence: CDR1 SGHRS, CDR2 YFSETQ. V gave up 7 bases and J gave up 3 bases, with 7 bases separating them. The CDR3 spells CASLADTGELFF. The CDR3 DNA sequence: TGCGCCAGCTTAGCGGACACCGGGGAGCTGTTTTTT. Together with reference TRBV5-1 and TRBJ2-2, the CDR3 gives the full variable domain: KAGVTQTPRYLIKTRGQQVTLSCSPISGHRSVSWYQQTPGQGLQFLFEYFSETQRNKGNFPGRFSGRQFSNSRSEMNVSTLELGDSALYLCASLADTGELFFGEGSRLTVL.

The table lists this clone with a few counts. The V call is TRBV28, the J call TRBJ1-1, with 11 bases identical to TRBD1. J lost 10 bases, V lost 2 bases, and 3 bases had no gene match. The length of the CDR3 is 13 residues. Germline V gene sequence: CDR1 MDHEN, CDR2 SYDVKM. CDR3 in amino acids: CASSLRDRGIAFF. The DNA for the CDR3 is TGTGCCAGCAGTTTACGGGACAGGGGGATAGCTTTCTTT.

The chain combines TRBV10-1 with TRBJ1-1; 8 nucleotides match TRBD1. Per germline, CDR1 WNHNN and CDR2 SYGVQD (reference sequence). The CDR3 has 14 amino acids. J was trimmed by 10 bases and V by 5 bases; bases with no gene match: 12. CDR3: CASSPRTGRIGAFF. The CDR3 bases are TGCGCCAGCAGTCCAAGGACAGGGCGGATCGGAGCTTTCTTT.

The J gene is TRBJ2-5, the V gene TRBV5-1; the D gene is possibly TRBD2 (6 bases). Trimming cost V 1 base and J 2 bases, with 9 bases left between them. Germline CDR1 SGHRS, CDR2 YFSETQ. The CDR3 has 14 residues. This chain's CDR3 is CASSLTAGQETQYF. The CDR3 nucleotides read TGCGCCAGCAGCTTGACGGCGGGACAAGAGACCCAGTACTTC.

The genes are TRBV24-1 and TRBJ2-1, with 14 bases fitting TRBD2. The CDR3 has 17 amino acids. J gave up 9 bases and V 3 bases, and 9 bases lay outside the gene matches. Looked up from germline, CDR1 is KGHDR and CDR2 is SFDVKD. The CDR3 DNA is TGTGCCACCAGTGATGTGTCCGGGACTAGCGGGAGCATTGAGCAGTTCTTC. Translating gives CATSDVSGTSGSIEQFF.

V is TRBV24-1 and J is TRBJ1-2, with D unclear. CDR3 size: 14 residues. Germline loops: CDR1 KGHDR, CDR2 SFDVKD. The V gene lost 9 bases and the J gene lost 3 bases, with 16 bases spanning the gap. CDR3 loop: CATAPSQLHYGYTF. The CDR3 DNA follows: TGTGCCACCGCTCCTTCACAGCTTCACTATGGCTACACCTTC.

DNA of the CDR3: TGTGCCAGCAGCATCCTAGCGGCCAATGAGCAGTTCTTC. Translated, it gives CASSILAANEQFF. The chain links TRBV5-5 to TRBJ2-1; TRBD2 matches at 7 bases. CDR1 and CDR2 (germline): SGHKS, YYEKEE (reference sequence). CDR3 size: 13 residues. Trimming at V came to 4 bases and at J to 6 bases, leaving 4 bases not matched to a gene.

The chain uses TRBV30 and TRBJ1-1; D is undetermined. This CDR3 has 11 residues. V was pared by 3 bases and J by 8 bases, with 10 bases between. CDR1 and CDR2 from the germline V gene are GTSNPN and SVGIG (reference sequence). Here the CDR3 reads CAWRRGLEAFF. For the CDR3, the DNA is TGTGCCTGGAGGCGCGGGCTAGAAGCTTTCTTT.

This clone was counted only a few times. This chain uses TRBV15 with TRBJ1-3, with 9 nucleotides matching TRBD1. The CDR3 covers 15 residues. J was trimmed by 8 bases and V by 3 bases; bases with no gene match: 8. The germline gives CDR1 LNHNV, CDR2 YYDKDF (reference sequence). The CDR3 DNA is TGTGCCACCAGCAGGGACAGGGGCCTTTTTGACACCATATATTTT. Its translation: CATSRDRGLFDTIYF.

The V call is TRBV18, the J call TRBJ1-1; D not certain. In germline, CDR1 is KGHSH, CDR2 LQKENI. V was clipped by 3 bases and J by 8 bases, with 7 bases between them. This CDR3 spans 11 amino acids. The CDR3 loop reads CASSPQVEAFF. CDR3 bases: TGTGCCAGCTCACCCCAGGTCGAAGCTTTCTTT.

Here the CDR3 reads CASSYISGLEAFF. The DNA for the CDR3 is TGTGCCAGCAGTTACATCTCAGGGCTTGAAGCTTTCTTT. The chain carries TRBV6-5 and TRBJ1-1; the D gene is possibly TRBD1 (5 bases). V was shortened by 2 bases and J by 7 bases, with 11 bases between the two germline ends. The germline V gene has CDR1 MNHEY and CDR2 SVGAGI. The CDR3 contains 13 residues.

This chain joins TRBV27 and TRBJ1-1; D not certain. V was pared by 2 bases and J by 1 base, with 14 bases between. The CDR3 has 16 amino acids. Germline CDR1 reads MNHEY; CDR2 reads SMNVEV (reference sequence). This chain's CDR3 is CASSLRPMGANTEAFF. In DNA, the CDR3 is TGTGCCAGCAGTTTAAGGCCGATGGGCGCGAACACTGAAGCTTTCTTT.

This chain uses TRBV14 with TRBJ2-7; maybe TRBD1 (6 bases). The germline CDR1 and CDR2 sequences are SGHDN and FVKESK. The CDR3 length is 14 residues. Between the trimmed V and J ends, which lost 4 bases and 0 bases, there was a span of 10 bases. CDR3 nucleotides: TGTGCCAGCAGCCCCCAAGGGGGCTCCTACGAGCAGTACGTC. It yields the protein CASSPQGGSYEQYV.